The 23 T cell receptor beta chains below all came from one sample that was sequenced in a study of T-cell reconstitution after alpha-beta-depleted transplantation in children. Unique molecular identifiers were built into the TCRbeta library. TCRdb passed the PCR reads through MiXCR, listing each CDR3 protein once. The table lists approximately 250,000 distinct CDR3 sequences, about a quarter of them singletons. The material sequenced was PBMCs, taken before TCRalphabeta/CD19-depleted stem cell transplant. All receptors come from a girl aged 2 to 10 with Fanconi anemia, due to receive a stem cell transplant.

This clonotype was counted at least ten times. The chain combines TRBV27 with TRBJ2-3, with D maybe TRBD1 (5 bases). The CDR3 spans 16 residues. Trimming stripped 5 bases from V and 0 bases from J, with 15 bases between. CDR1 and CDR2 from the germline V gene are MNHEY and SMNVEV (reference sequence). The CDR3 protein is CASSPPGYPSTDTQYF. As DNA, the CDR3 is TGTGCCAGCAGTCCTCCAGGGTACCCTAGCACAGATACGCAGTATTTT.

This clonotype was counted many times. The chain recombines TRBV7-6 with TRBJ2-1; D is undetermined. The CDR3 contains 14 residues. The V end was cut by 0 bases, the J end by 6 bases, with 9 bases between. CDR1 is SGHVS, CDR2 FNYEAQ, per germline. CDR3 in DNA: TGTGCCAGCAGCTTAGCTGTGACCCCCAATGAGCAGTTCTTC. It yields the protein CASSLAVTPNEQFF.

This clonotype was recorded at least ten times. The V call is TRBV20-1, the J call TRBJ2-5; D uncertain. The CDR3 contains 11 residues. With 3 bases removed from V and 2 bases from J, the gap between germline ends came to 4 bases. Germline-derived CDR1 and CDR2 are DFQATT and SNEGSKA (reference sequence). In nucleotides, the CDR3 is TGCAGTGCTAGCGGACAAGAGACCCAGTACTTC. It codes for CSASGQETQYF.

This clonotype has a handful of counts. The CDR3, as DNA: TGTGCCAGCAGCAAAGGAGGAGGGCTCACAGGGGTGAGGGGGACCCAGTACTTC. It translates to CASSKGGGLTGVRGTQYF. The chain employs TRBV21-1 and TRBJ2-5; the listed D gene, TRBD1, was not tested against the DNA. TRBV21-1 is a pseudogene. The CDR3 has 18 amino acids.

This clonotype was detected many times. This rearrangement joins TRBV15 to TRBJ1-5; 9 bases line up with TRBD1. Germline V gives CDR1 LNHNV, CDR2 YYDKDF (reference sequence). The V gene end was trimmed by 6 bases and the J gene end by 4 bases; junction bases not matched to a gene: 10. The CDR3 consists of 16 residues. The DNA of the CDR3 is TGTGCCACCAGAAGTACTGGGACAGGGTCGAATCAGCCCCAGCATTTT. As protein: CATRSTGTGSNQPQHF.

This clonotype has ten or more counts. CDR3 nucleotide sequence: TGCAGCGTTTGGCAGCCGCCTTCCGGGGAGCTGTTTTTT. This encodes CSVWQPPSGELFF. V usage is TRBV29-1 and J usage is TRBJ2-2, with D hard to call. The germline V and J ends were trimmed by 5 bases and 6 bases, with 13 bases remaining between them. There are 13 residues in the CDR3. CDR1 is SQVTM and CDR2 is ANQGSEA in the germline V gene.

The sample holds many counts of this clonotype. This chain uses TRBV6-4 with TRBJ2-1; 14 nucleotides line up with TRBD2. After removal of 3 bases from V and 8 bases from J, the junction contained 6 bases not matched to a gene. The CDR3 is 16 amino acids. Germline assignment: CDR1 MRHNA and CDR2 SNTAGT. The CDR3 spells CASSEFGTSGSDEQFF. CDR3 bases: TGTGCCAGCAGTGAGTTCGGGACTAGCGGGAGCGATGAGCAGTTCTTC.

V is TRBV7-9 and J is TRBJ2-3; TRBD1 is a possible D gene (5 bases). Germline CDR1 SEHNR, CDR2 FQNEAQ (reference sequence). The CDR3 is 14 residues long. Deletions cut 5 bases from V and 4 bases from J, with 13 bases between. The CDR3 spells CASSPQGPADTQYF. The DNA for the CDR3 is TGTGCCAGCAGCCCCCAGGGCCCCGCAGATACGCAGTATTTT.

This clonotype was counted at least ten times. The chain combines TRBV5-1 with TRBJ2-5; 12 bases fit TRBD2. The CDR3 is 19 residues long. V trimming: 1 base; J trimming: 3 bases; junction bases outside the gene matches: 13. Germline CDR1 is SGHRS and CDR2 is YFSETQ. As DNA, the CDR3 is TGCGCCAGCAGCTTGTCGCCGCTACTAGCGGGGGGCAGGAAAGAGACCCAGTACTTC. Protein product: CASSLSPLLAGGRKETQYF.

This sequence joins TRBV5-5 and TRBJ2-2; D is perhaps TRBD1 (5 bases). The CDR3 sequence is 17 residues long. Per germline, CDR1 SGHKS and CDR2 YYEKEE (reference sequence). The V end lost 4 bases, the J end lost 0 bases, and 16 bases lay between the germline ends. This CDR3 reads CASSRTIRQTNTGELFF. The CDR3 nucleotides are TGTGCCAGCAGCCGAACAATTAGACAGACGAACACCGGGGAGCTGTTTTTT. The whole variable domain, filled in from reference TRBV5-5 and TRBJ2-2, reads DAGVTQSPTHLIKTRGQQVTLRCSPISGHKSVSWYQQVLGQGPQFIFQYYEKEERGRGNFPDRFSARQFPNYSSELNVNALLLGDSALYLCASSRTIRQTNTGELFFGEGSRLTVL.

The table lists this clonotype with a few counts. The chain combines TRBV29-1 with TRBJ2-3, with TRBD2 matching over 11 bases. The CDR3 sequence is 15 residues long. Germline assignment: CDR1 SQVTM and CDR2 ANQGSEA. V dropped 0 bases and J dropped 4; count of bases not matched to a gene: 3. The CDR3 loop reads CSVEDLAGGSDTQYF. The CDR3 nucleotides are TGCAGCGTTGAAGATTTAGCGGGGGGGTCAGATACGCAGTATTTT.

This clonotype has ten or more counts. The CDR3 coding sequence is TGCAGTGCTAGGGCGCGGGGGGGTTCTTCACCCCTCCACTTT. It translates to CSARARGGSSPLHF. This rearrangement joins TRBV20-1 to TRBJ1-6; possible D gene TRBD1, 5 bases. V lost 3 bases, J lost 9 bases, and 15 bases lay in between. Germline values: CDR1 DFQATT, CDR2 SNEGSKA (reference sequence). The CDR3 totals 14 residues.

Ten or more counts support this clonotype. This chain uses TRBV5-1 with TRBJ2-7; D call uncertain. Germline V gives CDR1 SGHRS, CDR2 YFSETQ. With 0 bases removed from V and 2 bases from J, the gap between germline ends came to 18 bases. The length of the CDR3 is 17 residues. The CDR3 spells CASSLGLQIGFAYEQYF. DNA for the CDR3: TGCGCCAGCAGCTTGGGACTCCAAATCGGGTTCGCCTACGAGCAGTACTTC.

The genes are TRBV29-1 and TRBJ1-2; D gene ambiguous. Germline V gives CDR1 SQVTM, CDR2 ANQGSEA. CDR3 size: 10 residues. V was cut by 5 bases and J by 8 bases, with 9 bases left in between. CDR3 DNA sequence: TGCAGCGTTCTCGGGAACGGCTACACCTTC. This translates into CSVLGNGYTF.

This chain uses TRBV5-1 with TRBJ2-1; the D is unclear. The V end was cut by 0 bases, the J end by 5 bases, with 6 bases between. This CDR3 is built from 13 residues. The germline V gene encodes CDR1 SGHRS and CDR2 YFSETQ. CDR3 amino acids: CASSLASNNEQFF. CDR3 DNA: TGCGCCAGCAGCTTGGCCAGCAACAATGAGCAGTTCTTC.

This clonotype has ten or more counts. This chain links TRBV29-1 with TRBJ2-1; 12 nucleotides align to TRBD2. Unmatched junction bases numbered 5, after V lost 8 bases and J lost 6 bases. Germline-derived CDR1 and CDR2 are SQVTM and ANQGSEA. This CDR3 contains 13 residues. In nucleotides, the CDR3 is TGCAGCACCGGACTAGCGGGATTCAATGAGCAGTTCTTC. It yields the protein CSTGLAGFNEQFF.

This clonotype was picked up many times. V is TRBV29-1 and J is TRBJ2-7; possibly TRBD1 for D (6 bases). The V end lost 6 bases, the J end lost 0 bases, and 12 bases lay between the germline ends. The CDR3 extends over 13 amino acids. Per the germline V gene, CDR1 is SQVTM and CDR2 is ANQGSEA. The CDR3 DNA is TGCAGCGTCCTAAGGACAGACTCCTACGAGCAGTACTTC. This translates into CSVLRTDSYEQYF.

The chain carries TRBV20-1 and TRBJ2-7, with 7 nucleotides matching TRBD1. Germline assignment: CDR1 DFQATT and CDR2 SNEGSKA (reference sequence). Trimming at V came to 3 bases and at J to 3 bases, leaving 5 bases not matched to a gene. The CDR3 sequence is 13 residues long. Written as DNA, the CDR3 is TGCAGTGCTAGCGAAGGGACAGTCTACGAGCAGTACTTC. Its translation is CSASEGTVYEQYF.

This chain connects TRBV20-1 to TRBJ1-1; D gene uncertain. Germline assignment: CDR1 DFQATT and CDR2 SNEGSKA (reference sequence). V lost 2 bases to trimming and J lost 5 bases, with 9 bases between them. The CDR3 extends over 12 amino acids. This chain's CDR3 is CSARQDLTEAFF. CDR3 bases: TGCAGTGCTAGACAGGATTTGACTGAAGCTTTCTTT.

This clonotype was observed many times. The genes are TRBV29-1 and TRBJ2-2; 7 bases fit TRBD1. The germline V gene encodes CDR1 SQVTM and CDR2 ANQGSEA. The CDR3 is 16 residues long. V was pared by 6 bases and J by 1 base, with 11 bases of the junction left unmatched. In DNA, the CDR3 is TGCAGCGTCCGAGGGGGCGCGAAGGAGAACACCGGGGAGCTGTTTTTT. It encodes CSVRGGAKENTGELFF.

This clonotype was observed at least ten times. This chain connects TRBV12-3 or TRBV12-4 to TRBJ2-3, with D possibly TRBD2 on 7 matching bases. CDR3 length: 15 amino acids. The ends were cut back, 5 bases at V and 4 bases at J, with 16 bases in the middle. The CDR3 nucleotides read TGTGCCAGCAGTACGCGGGGGCCCCGCGCAGATACGCAGTATTTT. Translating gives CASSTRGPRADTQYF.

The V call is TRBV20-1, the J call TRBJ2-1; 11 bases are a match to TRBD2. Germline CDR1 DFQATT, CDR2 SNEGSKA (reference sequence). Trimming removed 6 bases from V and 9 bases from J; junction bases left unmatched: 16. This CDR3 is built from 16 residues. The CDR3 here is CSAHRTSTSGVPEQFF. The CDR3 DNA follows: TGCAGTGCCCACCGTACCTCGACTAGCGGGGTTCCTGAGCAGTTCTTC.

The chain joins TRBV18 to TRBJ2-1; 10 bases are a match to TRBD2. Germline V CDR1 and CDR2: KGHSH, LQKENI. This CDR3 is built from 17 residues. V shed 0 bases and J 6 bases; nucleotides not matched to a gene: 8. CDR3 DNA: TGTGCCAGCTCACCACCGATTAGCGGGAGGCCACGCAATGAGCAGTTCTTC. Its protein product is CASSPPISGRPRNEQFF.